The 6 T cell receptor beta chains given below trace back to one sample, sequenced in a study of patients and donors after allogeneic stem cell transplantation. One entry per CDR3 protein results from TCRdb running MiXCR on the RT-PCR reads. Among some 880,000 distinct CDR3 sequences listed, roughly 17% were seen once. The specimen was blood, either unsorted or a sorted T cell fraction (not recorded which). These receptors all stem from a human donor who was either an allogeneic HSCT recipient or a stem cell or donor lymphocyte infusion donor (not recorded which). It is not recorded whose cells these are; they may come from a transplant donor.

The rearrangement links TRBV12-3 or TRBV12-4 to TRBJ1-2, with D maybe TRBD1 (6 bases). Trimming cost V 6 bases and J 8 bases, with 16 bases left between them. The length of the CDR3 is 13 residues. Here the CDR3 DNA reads TGTGCCAGCAGCCCTGGACAGTTCGAGGGCTACACCTTC. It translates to CASSPGQFEGYTF.

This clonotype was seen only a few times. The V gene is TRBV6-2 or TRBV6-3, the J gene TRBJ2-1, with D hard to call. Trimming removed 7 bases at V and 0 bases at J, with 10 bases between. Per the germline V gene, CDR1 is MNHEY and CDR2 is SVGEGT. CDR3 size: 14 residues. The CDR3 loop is CASIGWSSYNEQFF. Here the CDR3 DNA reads TGTGCCAGCATCGGTTGGAGCTCCTACAATGAGCAGTTCTTC.

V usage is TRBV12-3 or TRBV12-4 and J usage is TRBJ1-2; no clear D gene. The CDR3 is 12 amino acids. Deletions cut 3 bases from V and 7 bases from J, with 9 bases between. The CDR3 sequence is CASSLSTFGYTF. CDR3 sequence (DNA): TGTGCCAGCAGTTTGAGCACATTTGGCTACACCTTC.

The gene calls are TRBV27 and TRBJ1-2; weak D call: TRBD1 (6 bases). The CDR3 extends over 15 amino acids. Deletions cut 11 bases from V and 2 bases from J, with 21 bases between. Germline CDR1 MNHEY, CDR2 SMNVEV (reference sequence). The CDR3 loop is CASTRSSGANYGYTF. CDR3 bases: TGTGCCTCGACCCGTTCCTCAGGGGCGAACTATGGCTACACCTTC.

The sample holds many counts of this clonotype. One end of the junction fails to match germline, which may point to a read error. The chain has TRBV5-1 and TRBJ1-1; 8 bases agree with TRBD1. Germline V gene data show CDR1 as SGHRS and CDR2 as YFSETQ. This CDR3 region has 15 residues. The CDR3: CASSLGDRGSTEAFF. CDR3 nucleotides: TGTGCCAGCAGCTTAGGAGACAGGGGATCCACTGAAGCTTTCTTT.

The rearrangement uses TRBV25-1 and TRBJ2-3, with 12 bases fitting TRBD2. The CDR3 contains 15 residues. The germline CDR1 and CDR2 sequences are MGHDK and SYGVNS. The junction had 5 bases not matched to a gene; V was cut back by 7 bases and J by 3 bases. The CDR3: CASTTGLAGTDTQYF. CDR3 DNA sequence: TGTGCCAGCACTACAGGACTAGCGGGGACAGATACGCAGTATTTT.